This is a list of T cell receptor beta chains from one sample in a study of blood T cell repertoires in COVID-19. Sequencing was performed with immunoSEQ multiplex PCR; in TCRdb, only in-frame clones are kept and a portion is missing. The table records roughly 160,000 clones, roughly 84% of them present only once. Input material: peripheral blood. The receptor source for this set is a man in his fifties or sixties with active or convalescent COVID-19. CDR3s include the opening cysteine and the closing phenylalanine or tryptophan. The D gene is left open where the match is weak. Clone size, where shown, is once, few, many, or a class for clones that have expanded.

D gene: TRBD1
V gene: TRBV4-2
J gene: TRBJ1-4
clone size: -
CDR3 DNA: TGTGCCAGCAGCCTCAATGGACAGGGTATAGACGAAAAACTGTTTTTT
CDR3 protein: CASSLNGQGIDEKLFF

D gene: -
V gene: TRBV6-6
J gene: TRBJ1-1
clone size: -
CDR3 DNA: TGTGCCAGCAGTTACAGGGGTCACACTGAAGCTTTCTTT
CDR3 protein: CASSYRGHTEAFF

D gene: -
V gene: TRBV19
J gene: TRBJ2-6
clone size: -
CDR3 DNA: TGTGCCAGCACAAGAGGGCAGAGCGTCTCTGGGGCCAACGTCCTGACTTTC
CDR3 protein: CASTRGQSVSGANVLTF

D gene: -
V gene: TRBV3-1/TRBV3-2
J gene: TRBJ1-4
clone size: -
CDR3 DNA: TGTGCCAGCAGCCAAGACCCGGGACTAACTAATGAAAAACTGTTTTTT
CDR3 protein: CASSQDPGLTNEKLFF

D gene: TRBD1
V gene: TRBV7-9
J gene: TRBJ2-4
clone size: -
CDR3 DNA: TGTGCCAGCAGCTTCCAGGGGGCCGAAGACATTCAGTACTTC
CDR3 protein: CASSFQGAEDIQYF

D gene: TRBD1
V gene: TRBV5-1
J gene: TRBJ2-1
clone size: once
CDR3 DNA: TGCGCCAGCAGCTTGTTGAGGACAGGAGCTTACCAAGAGCAGTTCTTC
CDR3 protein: CASSLLRTGAYQEQFF

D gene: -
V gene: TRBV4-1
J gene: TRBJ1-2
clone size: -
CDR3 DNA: TGCGCCAGCAGCCAAGATTGGGACACCAGTTATGGCTACACCTTC
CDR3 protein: CASSQDWDTSYGYTF

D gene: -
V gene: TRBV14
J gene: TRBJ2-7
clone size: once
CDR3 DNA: TGTGCCAGCAGACTTATAGACAGGTCTACCTACGAGCAGTACTTC
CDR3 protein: CASRLIDRSTYEQYF

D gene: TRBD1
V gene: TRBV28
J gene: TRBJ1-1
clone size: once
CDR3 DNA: TGTGCCAGCAGGGCGGGACAGGGGGCTTTCTTT
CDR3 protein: CASRAGQGAFF

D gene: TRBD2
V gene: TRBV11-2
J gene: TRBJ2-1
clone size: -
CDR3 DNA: TGTGCCAGCAGGGAGGGAGGGAATGAGCAGTTCTTC
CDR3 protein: CASREGGNEQFF

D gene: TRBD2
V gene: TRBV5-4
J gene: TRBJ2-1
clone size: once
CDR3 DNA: TGTGCCAGCAGCCCCTCCCGGGACTACCACAATGAGCAGTTCTTC
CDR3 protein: CASSPSRDYHNEQFF

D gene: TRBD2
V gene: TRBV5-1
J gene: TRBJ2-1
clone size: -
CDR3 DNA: TGCGCCAGCAGACCCGGGACTAGCGGGGGGGCCGAGGAGTTCTTC
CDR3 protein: CASRPGTSGGAEEFF

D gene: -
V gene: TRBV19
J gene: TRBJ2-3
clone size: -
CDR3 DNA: TGTGCCAGTAGTATTTTAAGGACAACCACAGATACGCAGTATTTT
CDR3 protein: CASSILRTTTDTQYF

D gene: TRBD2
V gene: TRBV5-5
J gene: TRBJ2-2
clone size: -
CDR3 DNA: TGTGCCAGCAGCCCGATACTGCTAGCGGGAGGCACCGGGGAGCTGTTTTTT
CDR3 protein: CASSPILLAGGTGELFF

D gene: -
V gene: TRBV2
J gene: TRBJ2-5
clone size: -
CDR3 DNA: TGTGCCAGCAGTGACGCCCGACATAAAGAGACCCAGTACTTC
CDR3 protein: CASSDARHKETQYF

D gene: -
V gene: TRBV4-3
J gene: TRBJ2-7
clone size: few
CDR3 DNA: TGCGCCAGCAGCCAGCTAGTATCCTACGAGCAGTACTTC
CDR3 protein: CASSQLVSYEQYF

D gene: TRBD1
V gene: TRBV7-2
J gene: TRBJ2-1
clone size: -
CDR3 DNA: TGTGCCAGCAGCCCCGGGACAGGGGTAAGGAATGAGCAGTTCTTC
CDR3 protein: CASSPGTGVRNEQFF

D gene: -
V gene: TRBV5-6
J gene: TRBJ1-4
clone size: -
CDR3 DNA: TGTGCCAGCAGGAGGAGGACCCCGTCTGAAAAACTGTTTTTT
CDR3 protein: CASRRRTPSEKLFF

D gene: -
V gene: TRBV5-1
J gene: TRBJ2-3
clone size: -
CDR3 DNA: TGCGCCAGCAGCTTTGAGGCCCCCATGGATACGCAGTATTTT
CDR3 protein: CASSFEAPMDTQYF

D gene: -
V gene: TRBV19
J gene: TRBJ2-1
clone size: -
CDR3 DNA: TGTGCCAGTAGAGATGTCGGGAGTATCTACAATGAGCAGTTCTTC
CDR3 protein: CASRDVGSIYNEQFF

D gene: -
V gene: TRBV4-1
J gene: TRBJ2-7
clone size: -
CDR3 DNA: TGCGCCAGCAGCACGCGACAGACCTACGAGCAGTACTTC
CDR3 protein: CASSTRQTYEQYF

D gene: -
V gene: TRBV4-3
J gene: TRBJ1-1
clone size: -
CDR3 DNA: TGCGCCAGCAGCCAAGTAGGGGATCTTAACACTGAAGCTTTCTTT
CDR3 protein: CASSQVGDLNTEAFF

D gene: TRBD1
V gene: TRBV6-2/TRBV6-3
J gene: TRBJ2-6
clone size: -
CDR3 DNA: TGTGCCAGCAGTCTATCGACAGGGATCGGCTCTGGGGCCAACGTCCTGACTTTC
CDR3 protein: CASSLSTGIGSGANVLTF

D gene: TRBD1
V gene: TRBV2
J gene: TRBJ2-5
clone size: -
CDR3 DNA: TGTGCCAGCAGCCGGGACAGGATTAAAGAGACCCAGTACTTC
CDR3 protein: CASSRDRIKETQYF

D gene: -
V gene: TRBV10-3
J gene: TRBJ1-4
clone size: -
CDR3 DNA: TGTGCCATCAGTGATTTGGGGGCCGAAACTAATGAAAAACTGTTTTTT
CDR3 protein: CAISDLGAETNEKLFF

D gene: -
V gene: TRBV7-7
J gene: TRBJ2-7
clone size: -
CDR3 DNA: TGTGCTAGCAGCCCTCTTGAGGGAGAGTCCCACGAGCAGTACTTC
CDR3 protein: CASSPLEGESHEQYF

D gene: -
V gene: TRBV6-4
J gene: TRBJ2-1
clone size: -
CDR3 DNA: TGTGCCAGCAGTGACTCGAAAGGGTTTGGAGACAGACATGCGAATGAGCAGTTCTTC
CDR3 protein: CASSDSKGFGDRHANEQFF

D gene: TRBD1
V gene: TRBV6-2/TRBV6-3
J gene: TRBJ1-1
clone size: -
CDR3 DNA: TGTGCCAGCAACCCGACAGGGGGTACTGAAGCTTTCTTT
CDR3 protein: CASNPTGGTEAFF

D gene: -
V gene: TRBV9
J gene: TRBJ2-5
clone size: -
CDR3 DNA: TGTGCCAGCAGCGTAGGGACAACTCGCCAAGAGACCCAGTACTTC
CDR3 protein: CASSVGTTRQETQYF

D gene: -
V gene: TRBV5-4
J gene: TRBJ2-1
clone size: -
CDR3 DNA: TGTGCCAGCAGCCCGGCGGGTGGGGCCTACAATGAGCAGTTCTTC
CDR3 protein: CASSPAGGAYNEQFF

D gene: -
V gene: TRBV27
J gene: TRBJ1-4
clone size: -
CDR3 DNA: TGTGCCAGCAGGCAACGAGGAGAACTGTTTTTT
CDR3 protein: CASRQRGELFF

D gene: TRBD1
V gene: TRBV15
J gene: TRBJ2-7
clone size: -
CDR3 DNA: TGTGCCACCAGCAGAGATCGCCAGGGGGCTGATGAGCAGTACTTC
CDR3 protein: CATSRDRQGADEQYF

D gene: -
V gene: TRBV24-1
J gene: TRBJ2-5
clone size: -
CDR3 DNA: TGTGCCACCAGTGATTTGGAGTCCGGAGAGACCCAGTACTTC
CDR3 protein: CATSDLESGETQYF

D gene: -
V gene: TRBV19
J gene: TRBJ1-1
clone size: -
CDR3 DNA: TGTGCCAGTACCAGGACTGGCCCACGGAACACTGAAGCTTTCTTT
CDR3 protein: CASTRTGPRNTEAFF

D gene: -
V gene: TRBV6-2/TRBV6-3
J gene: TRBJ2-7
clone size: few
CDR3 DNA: TGTGCCAGCACCTACTCATGGGGGGAGCGGCAGTACTTC
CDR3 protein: CASTYSWGERQYF

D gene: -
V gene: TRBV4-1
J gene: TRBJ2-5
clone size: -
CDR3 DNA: TGCGCCAGCAGCCCGACGTTTGATCGGTGGGGGGGCCAGAAGACCCAGTACTTC
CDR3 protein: CASSPTFDRWGGQKTQYF

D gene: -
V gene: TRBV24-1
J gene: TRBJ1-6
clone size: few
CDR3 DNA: TGTGCCACCAGTTCCTTTGGGGCAGGGGTTGATTCACCCCTCCACTTT
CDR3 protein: CATSSFGAGVDSPLHF

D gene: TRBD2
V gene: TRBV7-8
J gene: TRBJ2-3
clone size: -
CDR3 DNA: TGTGCCAGCAGCTTGCGGGAGGGGGTAGATACGCAGTATTTT
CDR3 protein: CASSLREGVDTQYF

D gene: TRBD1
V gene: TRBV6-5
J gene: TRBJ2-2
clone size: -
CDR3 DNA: TGTGCCAGCAGTCGACAGGGACCCGGGGAGCTGTTTTTT
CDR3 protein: CASSRQGPGELFF

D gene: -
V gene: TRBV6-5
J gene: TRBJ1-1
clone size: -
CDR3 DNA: TGTGCCAGCAGCGTAAAAGGGGACACTGAAGCTTTCTTT
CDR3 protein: CASSVKGDTEAFF

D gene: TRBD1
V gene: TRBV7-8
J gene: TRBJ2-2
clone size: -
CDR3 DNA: TGTGCCAGCACCCGGACAGGGGCGAACACCGGGGAGCTGTTTTTT
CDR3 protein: CASTRTGANTGELFF

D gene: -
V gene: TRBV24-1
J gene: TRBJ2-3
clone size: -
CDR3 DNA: TGTGCCACCAGTGAAACTGGTAGCGGCACAGATACGCAGTATTTT
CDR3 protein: CATSETGSGTDTQYF

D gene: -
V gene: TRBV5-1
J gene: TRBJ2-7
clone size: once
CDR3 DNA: TGCGCCAGCAGCGTGGACATTACCTACGAGCAGTACTTC
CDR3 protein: CASSVDITYEQYF

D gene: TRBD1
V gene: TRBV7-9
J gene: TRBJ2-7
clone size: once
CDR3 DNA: TGTGCCAGCAGCTCTTGGACAGGGGGTGTTTCCGAGCAGTACTTC
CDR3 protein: CASSSWTGGVSEQYF

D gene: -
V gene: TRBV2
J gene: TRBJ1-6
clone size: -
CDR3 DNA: TGTGCCAGCAGCCCGGACTCCGGTTCAGCCCTCCACTTT
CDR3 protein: CASSPDSGSALHF

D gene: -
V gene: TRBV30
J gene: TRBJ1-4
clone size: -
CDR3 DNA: TGTGCCTGGAGTGAGCTCGGAAAACTGTTTTTT
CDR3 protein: CAWSELGKLFF

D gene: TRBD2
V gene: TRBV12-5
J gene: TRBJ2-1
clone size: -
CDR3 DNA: TGTGCTAGTGGAGCGGGACTAGCGGGAGTTAATGAGCAGTTCTTC
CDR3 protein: CASGAGLAGVNEQFF

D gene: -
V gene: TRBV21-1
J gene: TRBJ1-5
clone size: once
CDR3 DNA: TGTGCCAGCAGCAGACCGACAGATCAGCCCCAGCATTTT
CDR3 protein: CASSRPTDQPQHF

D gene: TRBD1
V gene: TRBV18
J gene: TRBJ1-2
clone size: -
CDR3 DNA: TGTGCCAGCTCACCGCAGACAGGGAGAAATGGCTACACCTTC
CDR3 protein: CASSPQTGRNGYTF

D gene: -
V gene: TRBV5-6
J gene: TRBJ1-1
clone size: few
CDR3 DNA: TGTGCCAGCAGCTTCCTTATGAACACTGAAGCTTTCTTT
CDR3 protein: CASSFLMNTEAFF

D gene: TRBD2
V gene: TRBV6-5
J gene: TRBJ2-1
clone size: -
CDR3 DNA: TGTGCCAGCAGTAGCGGGAGGAATGAGCAGTTCTTC
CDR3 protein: CASSSGRNEQFF

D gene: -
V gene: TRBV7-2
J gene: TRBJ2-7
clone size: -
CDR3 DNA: TGTGCCAGCAGCTTATTGGCCACAGTTACCTACGAGCAGTACTTC
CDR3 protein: CASSLLATVTYEQYF

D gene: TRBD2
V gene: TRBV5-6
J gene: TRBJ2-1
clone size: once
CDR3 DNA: TGTGCCAGCAGCTTGGTTTTGCTAGCGGACTCCTACAATGAGCAGTTCTTC
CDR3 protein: CASSLVLLADSYNEQFF

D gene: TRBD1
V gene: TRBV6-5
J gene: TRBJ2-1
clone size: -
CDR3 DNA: TGTGCCAGCAGGGGGGGACAGGGCCACAATGAGCAGTTCTTC
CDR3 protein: CASRGGQGHNEQFF

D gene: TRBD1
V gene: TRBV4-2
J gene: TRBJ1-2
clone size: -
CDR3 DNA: TGTGCCAGCAGCCAAGATAGGGACAGGGGGCTTGGCTACACCTTC
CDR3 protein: CASSQDRDRGLGYTF

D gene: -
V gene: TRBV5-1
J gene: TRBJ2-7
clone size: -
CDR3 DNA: TGCGCCAGCAGCTTGGGACCGGAGAACTCCTACGAGCAGTACTTC
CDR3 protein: CASSLGPENSYEQYF

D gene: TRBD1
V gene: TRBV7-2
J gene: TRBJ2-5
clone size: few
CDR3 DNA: TGTGCCAGCAGCTTAGGAGGACAGGGGAAGACCCAGTACTTC
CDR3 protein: CASSLGGQGKTQYF

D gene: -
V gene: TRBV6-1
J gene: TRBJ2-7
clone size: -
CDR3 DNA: TGTGCCAGCAGTGAAGCCTGGGAGTACGAGCAGTACTTC
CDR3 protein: CASSEAWEYEQYF

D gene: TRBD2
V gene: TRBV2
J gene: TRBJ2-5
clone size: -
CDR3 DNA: TGTGCCAGCAGTGGCACTAGCGGAGGAGAGACCCAGTACTTC
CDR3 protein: CASSGTSGGETQYF

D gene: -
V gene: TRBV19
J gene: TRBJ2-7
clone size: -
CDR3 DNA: TGTGCCAGTAGTAGGAGATCTCCACCCTACGAGCAGTACTTC
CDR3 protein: CASSRRSPPYEQYF